This is a list of T cell receptor beta chains from one sample in a study of T cell repertoires in cytomegalovirus infection. These receptors are not linked to any known antigen. One entry per CDR3 protein, called by TCRdb with MiXCR from the reads. The data show about 890,000 distinct CDR3 sequences, with approximately 32% seen just once and around 15% held by the top ten. The sample here was cultured CD8+ T cells from PBMCs, taken from culture after CMV antigen stimulation. The source of these receptors is a human donor in good health (CMV status not recorded). Some clones in this sample may be carry-over from other donors' samples. Each CDR3 is given without its conserved first and last residue. Each record gives: V gene, J gene, CDR3 protein.

TRBV5-1	TRBJ2-5	ASSGQKGTGPSQETQY
TRBV5-6	TRBJ2-5	ASSPTSVETQY
TRBV14	TRBJ2-1	ASSRRQGANNEQF
TRBV27	TRBJ2-1	ASSPPLARGEQF
TRBV5-4	TRBJ2-1	ASSLVGGRNNEQF
TRBV6-5	TRBJ2-2	ASSYDWTSGENTGELF
TRBV7-9	TRBJ2-6	ASSSSGSPSGANVLT
TRBV7-2	TRBJ2-1	ASHGGNGYNEQF
TRBV27	TRBJ1-2	ASSSLAGGAHYGYT
TRBV6-1	TRBJ1-4	ASNPRRNEKLF
TRBV24-1	TRBJ1-2	ATSPRDKYGYT
TRBV9	TRBJ1-1	ASSVGGQSSAF
TRBV7-9	TRBJ2-4	ASSLGQGKNIQY
TRBV2	TRBJ1-1	ASSDSGRRDTEAF
TRBV6-4	TRBJ1-2	ASSASGFTGGYT
TRBV2	TRBJ2-2	ATAGFVGTGELF
TRBV7-2	TRBJ2-1	ASSLDSGGLYNEQF
TRBV27	TRBJ1-2	ASSASDRVGRYGYT
TRBV19	TRBJ1-1	ASSIVTGTGLNTEAF
TRBV29-1	TRBJ2-1	SVEGGTESTREQF
TRBV11-2	TRBJ1-6	ASSTGVSLH
TRBV19	TRBJ2-1	ASSIFRDGYNEQF
TRBV29-1	TRBJ1-6	SARTGSGSPLH
TRBV27	TRBJ1-2	ASSYSRGDGYT
TRBV27	TRBJ1-4	ATSTGRTNEKLF
TRBV19	TRBJ2-6	ASSIRGQGAPGTNVLT
TRBV5-8	TRBJ1-1	ASSLPGRVTTEAF
TRBV7-3	TRBJ1-2	ASTSGEIYGHT
TRBV5-4	TRBJ2-7	ASSLEASSGGYEQY
TRBV25-1	TRBJ1-1	ASSLRGQGEAF
TRBV6-1	TRBJ1-5	ASSEVGNRGNQPQH
TRBV6-2/TRBV6-3	TRBJ1-1	ASKTPRDNHEAF
TRBV15	TRBJ1-2	ATGSSYGYT
TRBV5-4	TRBJ2-1	ASSLGIGGDGYEQF
TRBV7-6	TRBJ2-5	ASSPLLYQETQY
TRBV19	TRBJ2-7	VSSPSPGTGYSYEQY
TRBV7-9	TRBJ2-3	ATSIRGSTDTQY
TRBV27	TRBJ2-1	ASSLSTSGNEQF
TRBV6-5	TRBJ2-5	ASRTAGEETQY
TRBV5-1	TRBJ2-7	ASYTGTGYHEQY
TRBV4-1	TRBJ2-1	ASSQEEGTYNEQF
TRBV7-9	TRBJ1-1	ASSGFGHHEAF